These 19 T cell receptor beta chains were all obtained from the same sample, sequenced in a study of response to subunit inactivated influenza vaccine. TCRdb passed the RT-PCR reads through MiXCR, listing each CDR3 protein once. The sample records 610,000 or so distinct CDR3 sequences, approximately 15% being singletons. The sample was PBMCs from blood, taken 11 to 12 days after vaccination. The receptors derive from a man aged 45-65 years who received an inactivated influenza vaccine.

The chain employs TRBV29-1 and TRBJ2-7, with TRBD2 identical over 12 bases. Per the germline V gene, CDR1 is SQVTM and CDR2 is ANQGSEA. The CDR3 consists of 15 residues. V was pared by 6 bases and J by 7 bases, with 13 bases of the junction left unmatched. CDR3 DNA: TGCAGCGTGGAGGGACTAGCGGGTTTGTACGGGGAGCAGTACTTC. Protein sequence: CSVEGLAGLYGEQYF.

This clonotype was counted at least ten times. This CDR3 reads CASSFPGGGQETQYF. CDR3 bases: TGTGCCAGCAGCTTTCCCGGGGGCGGCCAAGAGACCCAGTACTTC. The chain combines TRBV7-8 with TRBJ2-5; tentatively, D is TRBD1 or TRBD2 (6 bases each). The V and J ends lost 3 bases and 1 base respectively, with 12 bases between them. The CDR3 sequence is 15 residues long. Germline V gene sequence: CDR1 SGHVS, CDR2 FQNEAQ.

This clonotype was observed a few times. The chain is built from TRBV6-6 and TRBJ1-5; D is ambiguous. Germline V lookup: CDR1 MNHNY, CDR2 SVGAGI (reference sequence). The V end was cut by 7 bases, the J end by 3 bases, with 10 bases between. The length of the CDR3 is 13 residues. CDR3 sequence reads: CASTLAINQPQHF. Written as DNA, the CDR3 is TGTGCCAGCACCCTAGCCATCAATCAGCCCCAGCATTTT.

This clonotype has more than one count but fewer than ten. CDR3 loop: CATSDPGGAGANVLTF. CDR3 coding DNA: TGTGCCACCAGTGATCCCGGGGGCGCCGGGGCCAACGTCCTGACTTTC. The rearrangement links TRBV24-1 to TRBJ2-6, with D possibly being TRBD1 or TRBD2 (6 bases each). The CDR3 runs to 16 residues. Germline CDR1 reads KGHDR; CDR2 reads SFDVKD. Trimming stripped 3 bases from V and 4 bases from J, with 12 bases between.

This clonotype was recorded once. The rearrangement joins TRBV7-8 to TRBJ2-5, with TRBD1 as a possible D gene (6 bases). The germline V gene has CDR1 SGHVS and CDR2 FQNEAQ. The CDR3 runs to 14 residues. V was trimmed by 5 bases and J by 0 bases, leaving 10 bases between them. The CDR3 nucleotides read TGTGCCAGCAGCCCCAGGGGAAACCAAGAGACCCAGTACTTC. Translated: CASSPRGNQETQYF.

The gene calls are TRBV27 and TRBJ2-5, with 8 positions matching TRBD2. The V gene's germline CDR1 is MNHEY and CDR2 SMNVEV (reference sequence). The CDR3 extends over 15 amino acids. The ends lost 8 bases at V and 1 base at J; junction bases unmatched: 9. CDR3 bases: TGTGCCAGCCGCAGTTTAGGACTAGCCCAAGAGACCCAGTACTTC. The encoded protein is CASRSLGLAQETQYF.

This chain uses TRBV28 with TRBJ2-5; either TRBD1 or TRBD2 may supply D (5 bases each). The V and J ends lost 6 bases and 4 bases respectively, with 15 bases between them. The germline CDR1 and CDR2 sequences are MDHEN and SYDVKM. The CDR3 is 14 amino acids. Written as DNA, the CDR3 is TGTGCCAGCAGGAATGGGGGTATCGGAGAGACCCAGTACTTC. It codes for CASRNGGIGETQYF.

This clonotype was picked up a small number of times. V usage is TRBV24-1 and J usage is TRBJ2-6, with D possibly matching TRBD1 (5 bases). V shed 2 bases and J shed 3 bases, with 7 bases lying between them. Germline CDR1 reads KGHDR; CDR2 reads SFDVKD. This CDR3 is 15 amino acids long. The CDR3 spells CATSDSGLGANVLTF. CDR3 nucleotides: TGTGCCACCAGTGATTCAGGGCTTGGGGCCAACGTCCTGACTTTC.

Ten or more counts support this clonotype. The chain has TRBV12-3 or TRBV12-4 and TRBJ2-1; tentatively, D is TRBD2 (6 bases). The CDR3 has 15 residues. The V gene lost 3 bases and the J gene lost 4 bases, with 13 bases spanning the gap. CDR3 residues: CASSFGIAEYNEQFF. The DNA for the CDR3 is TGTGCCAGCAGTTTCGGAATAGCGGAGTACAATGAGCAGTTCTTC.

The chain employs TRBV7-2 and TRBJ1-1, with no clear D. Trimming stripped 5 bases from V and 13 bases from J, with 17 bases between. The CDR3 has 12 residues. Germline values: CDR1 SGHTA, CDR2 FQGNSA. The CDR3 DNA is TGTGCCAGCAGCCCCTTTGGACTAATGGTTTTCTTT. This gives the protein CASSPFGLMVFF.

This clonotype was observed a few times. V is TRBV5-1 and J is TRBJ2-3; the match to TRBD2 covers 10 bases. The CDR3 is made up of 16 amino acids. With V trimmed by 3 bases and J by 3 bases, 7 bases remained unmatched. Per the germline V gene, CDR1 is SGHRS and CDR2 is YFSETQ. The CDR3 sequence: CASSSLRGLATDTQYF. Here the CDR3 DNA reads TGCGCCAGCAGCTCCTTGAGGGGACTAGCGACAGATACGCAGTATTTT.

This clonotype turned up a few times. The chain uses TRBV4-3 and TRBJ2-4; 9 bases align to TRBD1. J lost 7 bases, V lost 4 bases, and 8 bases had no gene match. The CDR3 sequence is 15 residues long. In germline, CDR1 is LGHNA, CDR2 YSLEER. CDR3 nucleotides: TGCGCCAGCAGCCCGAGGACAGGGGATGGGAACATTCAGTACTTC. Amino acid sequence: CASSPRTGDGNIQYF.

This clonotype has more than one count but fewer than ten. The chain joins TRBV10-3 to TRBJ2-1; D gene ambiguous. Germline values: CDR1 ENHRY, CDR2 SYGVKD. Trimming removed 5 bases at V and 6 bases at J, with 5 bases between. This CDR3 has 11 amino acids. CDR3 region: CAISPGNEQFF. The CDR3 region has the DNA TGTGCCATCAGTCCCGGCAATGAGCAGTTCTTC.

J is TRBJ1-2 and V is TRBV20-1; maybe TRBD1 (5 bases). The V gene lost 4 bases and the J gene lost 7 bases, with 19 bases spanning the gap. CDR1 and CDR2 (germline): DFQATT, SNEGSKA (reference sequence). The CDR3 totals 14 residues. This CDR3 is CSATRTPKSSGYTF. The DNA for the CDR3 is TGCAGTGCTACCCGGACACCTAAATCATCTGGCTACACCTTC.

The rearrangement uses TRBV4-3 and TRBJ2-5; TRBD1 is a possible D gene (5 bases). CDR3 size: 13 residues. Germline V gene data show CDR1 as LGHNA and CDR2 as YSLEER. V was shortened by 1 base and J by 5 bases, with 8 bases between the two germline ends. The CDR3 nucleotides are TGCGCCAGCAGCCAAGCTGGGGCCGAGACCCAGTACTTC. Amino acids: CASSQAGAETQYF.

J is TRBJ1-1 and V is TRBV10-3; a possible D gene is TRBD1 (5 bases). V was shortened by 4 bases and J by 3 bases, with 9 bases between the two germline ends. CDR3 length equals 13 residues. In germline, CDR1 is ENHRY, CDR2 SYGVKD. The CDR3 region has the DNA TGTGCCATCAGTGGCAGGGTTGACACTGAAGCTTTCTTT. This encodes CAISGRVDTEAFF.

This clonotype was seen only a few times. V is TRBV20-1 and J is TRBJ2-2; the match to TRBD2 covers 12 bases. CDR3 length: 18 amino acids. The V and J ends lost 7 bases and 8 bases, in that order; junction bases with no gene match: 20. Looked up from germline, CDR1 is DFQATT and CDR2 is SNEGSKA (reference sequence). The CDR3 bases are TGCAGTGTTAGGGGGCAGGGGGCCCGACTAGCGGGAGCGGGGGAGCTGTTTTTT. Amino acid sequence: CSVRGQGARLAGAGELFF.

The V gene is TRBV12-3 or TRBV12-4, the J gene TRBJ1-5; a possible D gene is TRBD1 (5 bases). There are 14 residues in the CDR3. V was trimmed by 3 bases and J by 3 bases, leaving 9 bases between them. The CDR3 loop is CASSFAGLNQPQHF. For the CDR3, the DNA is TGTGCCAGCAGTTTTGCAGGGCTCAATCAGCCCCAGCATTTT.

This clonotype was counted once. A much bigger clone sits one base away, suggesting this may be a read error. This chain links TRBV20-1 with TRBJ2-3; 14 positions match TRBD2. The CDR3 runs to 15 residues. V lost 1 base to trimming and J lost 5 bases; unmatched junction nucleotides: 2. In germline, CDR1 is DFQATT, CDR2 SNEGSKA (reference sequence). The CDR3: CSARGLAGGLDTQYF. CDR3 coding DNA: TGCAGTGCTAGAGGACTAGCGGGGGGGCTAGATACGCAGTATTTT.